This TCR beta chain was recorded in a study of prognosis after radiotherapy for stage I lung cancer. Study context: Patients with stage I non-small cell lung cancer joined the study from early 2018 through January 2019. Study results and limitations: Lower values of Shannon entropy after stereotactic body radiation therapy were seen in patients who developed distant metastases. Gene usage of TRBV and TRBJ reportedly differed between patients with and without metastases.

This clonotype is labeled as medium-sized. Its antigen is unidentified. CDR3 length: 13 residues. From genomic DNA, TCR beta CDR3 was amplified by two-round multiplex PCR. Amplification in first-round PCR relied on primers specific to each TRBV and TRBJ gene. TCRdb re-derived calls from the multiplex PCR reads in MiXCR, one entry per CDR3 protein. The sample yields around 11,000 distinct CDR3 sequences, about 53% seen once. Two time points each involved a draw of about 6 milliliters of peripheral blood. The TCR comes from a donor of 50 years or more with non-small cell lung cancer. The chain links TRBV3-2 to TRBJ2-1. TRBV3-2 is a recognized pseudogene. The input for sequencing was PBMCs, taken before or after stereotactic body radiation therapy (not recorded which). The CDR3 loop is CASSLKDGNEQFF. CDR3 sequence (DNA): TGTGCCAGCAGCCTAAAGGACGGGAATGAGCAGTTCTTC.